The entry below gives a single TCR beta chain sequence along with its context. Its target is not known. The entry originates in a study of post-analysis software for immune sequencing data. Overall study results and limits: Samples prepared in the same batch strongly co-clustered by F measure. Among about 5 TRBV segments more frequent in patients than controls were TRBV5-6, TRBV5-1 and TRBV20-1.

The CDR3 covers 15 residues. The V gene lost 3 bases and the J gene lost 6 bases, with 18 bases spanning the gap. In germline, CDR1 is SGHDT, CDR2 YYEEEE. Unique-molecular-identifier-tagged TCR beta cDNA libraries were used. Out of 1 to 10 million T cells, about 510,000 cDNA molecules were generated. TCRdb recomputed calls from the PCR reads with MiXCR, one row per CDR3 protein. The table lists hundreds of thousands of distinct CDR3 sequences, about 57% of them singletons, with approximately 4.4% in the top ten. The chain has TRBV5-6 and TRBJ1-2, with D possibly matching TRBD1 (6 bases). Specimen: blood. The clonotype was recovered from a girl under 18 with multiple sclerosis. Written as DNA, the CDR3 is TGTGCCAGCAGCTGGTTTGGTCAGGGGTATGATGGCTACACCTTC. Translating it yields CASSWFGQGYDGYTF.